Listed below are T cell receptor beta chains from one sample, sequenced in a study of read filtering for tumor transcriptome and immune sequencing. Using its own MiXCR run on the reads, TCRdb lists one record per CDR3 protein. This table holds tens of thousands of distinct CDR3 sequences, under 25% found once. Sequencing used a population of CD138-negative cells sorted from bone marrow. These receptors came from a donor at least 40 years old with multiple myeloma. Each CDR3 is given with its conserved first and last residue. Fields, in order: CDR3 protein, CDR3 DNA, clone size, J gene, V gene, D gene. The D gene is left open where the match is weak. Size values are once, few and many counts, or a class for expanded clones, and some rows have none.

CDR3: CSARDPRAGNEQYF
DNA: TGCAGTGCTAGAGACCCCAGGGCCGGCAACGAGCAGTACTTC
size: many
J: TRBJ2-7
V: TRBV20-1
D: .

CDR3: CASSQERGQEAFF
DNA: TGTGCCAGCAGCCAAGAACGGGGCCAAGAAGCTTTCTTT
size: many
J: TRBJ1-1
V: TRBV3-1
D: .

CDR3: CASSLRTGSTGELFF
DNA: TGTGCCAGCAGCTTACGGACAGGGTCCACCGGGGAGCTGTTTTTT
size: many
J: TRBJ2-2
V: TRBV7-3
D: TRBD1

CDR3: CASSARQPQHF
DNA: TGTGCCAGTAGCGCGAGGCAGCCCCAGCATTTT
size: .
J: TRBJ1-5
V: TRBV19
D: .

CDR3: CASSYEYQETQYF
DNA: TGTGCCAGCAGCTACGAGTACCAAGAGACCCAGTACTTC
size: .
J: TRBJ2-5
V: TRBV5-4
D: .

CDR3: CASSYSLTGDGEAFF
DNA: TGTGCCAGCAGTTACTCGTTAACAGGGGACGGTGAAGCTTTCTTT
size: few
J: TRBJ1-1
V: TRBV6-6
D: TRBD1

CDR3: CASSLVVGGLDNEQFF
DNA: TGCGCCAGCAGCTTGGTCGTCGGGGGCCTGGACAATGAGCAGTTCTTC
size: many
J: TRBJ2-1
V: TRBV5-1
D: .

CDR3: CASSSSRGAPSRGGEQYF
DNA: TGTGCCAGCAGCTCCTCTCGGGGGGCACCTTCGCGGGGCGGCGAGCAGTACTTC
size: many
J: TRBJ2-7
V: TRBV11-2
D: .

CDR3: CSVERETQYF
DNA: TGCAGCGTTGAACGAGAGACCCAGTACTTC
size: many
J: TRBJ2-5
V: TRBV29-1
D: .

CDR3: CASSAFPDLKIGDYGYTF
DNA: TGTGCCAGCAGTGCCTTCCCTGACCTCAAAATAGGTGACTATGGCTACACCTTC
size: few
J: TRBJ1-2
V: TRBV25-1
D: .

CDR3: CASRSDSGFRGETQYF
DNA: TGTGCCAGCAGATCGGATTCGGGTTTTCGGGGGGAGACCCAGTACTTC
size: few
J: TRBJ2-5
V: TRBV7-2
D: .

CDR3: CASSPRLLNEQFF
DNA: TGTGCCAGCTCACCAAGGTTGTTGAATGAGCAGTTCTTC
size: many
J: TRBJ2-1
V: TRBV18
D: .

CDR3: CASSQGAGPRNKRFF
DNA: TGTGCCAGCAGCCAAGGGGCGGGGCCGAGGAATAAGCGGTTCTTC
size: .
J: TRBJ2-1
V: TRBV3-1
D: .

CDR3: CASSRQGVSQPQHF
DNA: TGTGCCAGCAGTCGGCAGGGGGTGAGTCAGCCCCAGCATTTT
size: many
J: TRBJ1-5
V: TRBV6-6
D: TRBD1

CDR3: CASSLGVDPDTQYF
DNA: TGTGCCAGCAGCTTAGGAGTGGATCCAGATACGCAGTATTTT
size: many
J: TRBJ2-3
V: TRBV7-9
D: .

CDR3: CASSDNYEQYF
DNA: TGTGCCAGCAGTGACAACTACGAGCAGTACTTC
size: many
J: TRBJ2-7
V: TRBV28
D: .

CDR3: CASSVGQGVVNEQFF
DNA: TGCGCCAGCAGCGTAGGACAGGGGGTTGTCAATGAGCAGTTCTTC
size: many
J: TRBJ2-1
V: TRBV5-1
D: TRBD1

CDR3: CASSYSWGETQYF
DNA: TGTGCCAGCAGTTACTCTTGGGGAGAGACCCAGTACTTC
size: many
J: TRBJ2-5
V: TRBV6-5
D: .

CDR3: CAGSLPAGTEAFF
DNA: TGTGCCGGCAGTTTACCGGCTGGGACTGAAGCTTTCTTT
size: .
J: TRBJ1-1
V: TRBV28
D: .

CDR3: CASSNRVGNTEAFF
DNA: TGCGCCAGCAGCAATAGGGTCGGGAACACTGAAGCTTTCTTT
size: many
J: TRBJ1-1
V: TRBV5-1
D: .

CDR3: CASSQIYPRDSEAFF
DNA: TGTGCCAGCAGCCAGATATATCCCCGGGACAGTGAAGCTTTCTTT
size: many
J: TRBJ1-1
V: TRBV14
D: TRBD1

CDR3: CASSQFQGAGYGYTF
DNA: TGCGCCAGCAGCCAGTTCCAGGGGGCTGGCTATGGCTACACCTTC
size: .
J: TRBJ1-2
V: TRBV4-1
D: TRBD1

CDR3: CASSHRGQGIAEALF
DNA: TGTGCCAGCAGCCACAGAGGACAGGGTATCGCTGAAGCTCTCTTT
size: many
J: TRBJ1-1
V: TRBV4-2
D: TRBD1